This T cell receptor beta chain was profiled in a study of blood T cell repertoires in COVID-19. The protocol was immunoSEQ multiplex PCR, while the TCRdb copy is restricted to in-frame clones and leaves out a portion. The repertoire includes roughly 270,000 clones, 75% to 85% of them detected once, and 5.1% sits in the top ten. CDR1 is MNHEY and CDR2 is SMNVEV in the germline V gene (reference sequence). CDR3 length equals 13 residues. V lost 4 bases, J lost 1 base, and 8 bases lay in between. V is TRBV27 and J is TRBJ2-7, with D perhaps matching TRBD2 (6 bases). Material for sequencing was peripheral blood. The receptor was derived from a man in his fifties with active or convalescent COVID-19. CDR3 in DNA: TGTGCCAGCAGTTGGAGGGAGTCCTACGAGCAGTACTTC. Translated, it gives CASSWRESYEQYF.